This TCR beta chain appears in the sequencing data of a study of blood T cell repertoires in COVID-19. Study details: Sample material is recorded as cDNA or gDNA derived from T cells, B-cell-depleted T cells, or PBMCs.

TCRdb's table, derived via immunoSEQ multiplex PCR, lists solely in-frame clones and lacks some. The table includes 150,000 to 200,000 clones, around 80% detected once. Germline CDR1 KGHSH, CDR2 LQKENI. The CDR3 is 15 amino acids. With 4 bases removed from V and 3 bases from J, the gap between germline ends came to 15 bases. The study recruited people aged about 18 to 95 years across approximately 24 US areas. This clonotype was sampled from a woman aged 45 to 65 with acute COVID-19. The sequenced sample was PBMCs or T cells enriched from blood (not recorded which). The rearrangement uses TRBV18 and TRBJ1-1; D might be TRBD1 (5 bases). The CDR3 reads CASSQGNRMDTEAFF. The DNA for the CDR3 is TGTGCCAGCTCACAAGGGAACAGGATGGACACTGAAGCTTTCTTT.